Sequencing of this T cell receptor (beta chain) was carried out in a study of blood T cell repertoires in COVID-19. As for the study in general: The United States, Italy and Spain provided the acute and convalescent COVID-19 samples. From T cells, B-cell-depleted T cells, or PBMCs came the material, which was cDNA or gDNA.

Germline CDR1 MNHEY, CDR2 SVGAGI. The CDR3 is 15 amino acids. The V segment lost 3 bases and the J segment 7 bases; nucleotides outside the gene matches: 5. Methods used by the authors: Estimates of nucleated cell counts were drawn from the amplification of reference gene primers. The data were produced by immunoSEQ multiplex PCR, yet TCRdb's version contains in-frame clones alone and is incomplete. The V and J calls and clone size were taken over from that table, and D and trimming were inferred from the DNA. The repertoire holds 95,000 to 150,000 clones, with over 70% as singletons. This receptor was obtained from a woman between 50 and 59 years old with acute or convalescent COVID-19. Sequencing input: peripheral blood. This chain uses TRBV6-5 with TRBJ2-1; 11 bases fit TRBD1. In DNA, the CDR3 is TGTGCCAGCAGTTATTGGGGGACAGGGGGGAATGAGCAGTTCTTC. Amino acids: CASSYWGTGGNEQFF.